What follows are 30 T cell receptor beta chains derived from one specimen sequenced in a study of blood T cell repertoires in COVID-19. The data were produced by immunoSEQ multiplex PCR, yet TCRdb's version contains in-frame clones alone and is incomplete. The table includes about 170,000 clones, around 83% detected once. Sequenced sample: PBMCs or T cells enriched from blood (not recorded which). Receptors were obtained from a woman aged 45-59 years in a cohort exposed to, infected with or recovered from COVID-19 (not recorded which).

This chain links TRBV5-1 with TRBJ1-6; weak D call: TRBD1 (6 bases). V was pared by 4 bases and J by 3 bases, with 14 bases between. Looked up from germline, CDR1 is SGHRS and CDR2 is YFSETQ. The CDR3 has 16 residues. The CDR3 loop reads CASSPMTGRYNSPLHF. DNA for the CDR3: TGCGCCAGCAGCCCGATGACAGGCCGCTATAATTCACCCCTCCACTTT.

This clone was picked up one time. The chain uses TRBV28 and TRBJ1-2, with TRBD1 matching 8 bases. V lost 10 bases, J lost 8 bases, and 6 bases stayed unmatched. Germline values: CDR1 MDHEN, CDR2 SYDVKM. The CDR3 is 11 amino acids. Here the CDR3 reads CAIDRGWGYTF. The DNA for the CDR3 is TGTGCCATCGACAGGGGCTGGGGCTACACCTTC.

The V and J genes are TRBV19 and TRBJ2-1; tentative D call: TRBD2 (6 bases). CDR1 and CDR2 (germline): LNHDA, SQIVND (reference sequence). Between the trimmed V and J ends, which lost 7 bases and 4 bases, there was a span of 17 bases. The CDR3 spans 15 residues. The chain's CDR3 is CASTKAGSRYNEQFF. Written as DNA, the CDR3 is TGTGCCAGTACCAAAGCGGGCAGCCGGTACAATGAGCAGTTCTTC.

In nucleotides, the CDR3 is TGTGCCACCAGTGATCCTAGCGGGAGATCCTACAATGAGCAGTTCTTC. Its protein product is CATSDPSGRSYNEQFF. V and J are TRBV24-1 and TRBJ2-1, with 10 bases aligning to TRBD2. The CDR3 is 16 amino acids. Germline assignment: CDR1 KGHDR and CDR2 SFDVKD. With 3 bases clipped from V and 1 base from J, the junction kept 2 bases outside the gene matches.

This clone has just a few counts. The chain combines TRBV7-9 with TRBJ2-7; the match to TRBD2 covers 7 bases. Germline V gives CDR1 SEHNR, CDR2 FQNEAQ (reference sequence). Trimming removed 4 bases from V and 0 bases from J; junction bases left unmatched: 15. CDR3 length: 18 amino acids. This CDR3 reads CASSSGHPSGSNSYEQYF. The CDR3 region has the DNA TGTGCCAGCAGCTCCGGCCACCCTAGCGGTTCAAACTCCTACGAGCAGTACTTC.

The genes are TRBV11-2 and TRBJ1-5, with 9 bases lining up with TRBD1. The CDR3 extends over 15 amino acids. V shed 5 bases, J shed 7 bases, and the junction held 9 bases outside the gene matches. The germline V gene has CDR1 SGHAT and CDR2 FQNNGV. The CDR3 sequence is CASSAGQGFGQPQHF. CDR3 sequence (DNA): TGTGCCAGCAGCGCCGGACAGGGGTTCGGGCAGCCCCAGCATTTT. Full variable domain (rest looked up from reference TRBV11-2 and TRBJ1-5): EAGVAQSPRYKIIEKRQSVAFWCNPISGHATLYWYQQILGQGPKLLIQFQNNGVVDDSQLPKDRFSAERLKGVDSTLKIQPAKLEDSAVYLCASSAGQGFGQPQHFGDGTRLSIL.

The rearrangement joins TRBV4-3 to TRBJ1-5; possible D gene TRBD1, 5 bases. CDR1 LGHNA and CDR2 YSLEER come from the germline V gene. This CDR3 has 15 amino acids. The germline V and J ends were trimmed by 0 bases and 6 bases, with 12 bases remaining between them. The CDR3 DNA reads TGCGCCAGCAGCCAAGATAAGGGGTATGGTCAGCCCCAGCATTTT. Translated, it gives CASSQDKGYGQPQHF.

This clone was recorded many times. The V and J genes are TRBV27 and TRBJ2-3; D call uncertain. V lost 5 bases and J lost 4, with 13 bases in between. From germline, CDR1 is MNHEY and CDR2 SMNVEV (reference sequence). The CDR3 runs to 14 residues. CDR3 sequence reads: CASSPRSGSDTQYF. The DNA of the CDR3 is TGTGCCAGCAGTCCCCGCTCCGGGTCAGATACGCAGTATTTT.

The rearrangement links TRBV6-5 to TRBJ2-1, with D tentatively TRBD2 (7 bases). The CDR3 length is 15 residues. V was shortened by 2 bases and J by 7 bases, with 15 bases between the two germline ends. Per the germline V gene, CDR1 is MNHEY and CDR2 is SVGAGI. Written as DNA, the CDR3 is TGTGCCAGCAGTTACCGGGGGGCGATGAGGAATGAGCAGTTCTTC. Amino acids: CASSYRGAMRNEQFF.

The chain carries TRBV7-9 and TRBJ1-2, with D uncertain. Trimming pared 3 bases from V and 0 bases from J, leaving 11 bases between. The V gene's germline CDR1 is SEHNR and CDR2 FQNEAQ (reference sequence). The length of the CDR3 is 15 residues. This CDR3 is CASSLNSEANYGYTF. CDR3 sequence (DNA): TGTGCCAGCAGCTTGAACAGTGAAGCTAACTATGGCTACACCTTC.

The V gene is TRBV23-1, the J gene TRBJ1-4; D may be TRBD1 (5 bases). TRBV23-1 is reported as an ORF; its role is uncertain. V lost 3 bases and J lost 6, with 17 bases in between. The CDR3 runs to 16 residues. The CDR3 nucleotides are TGCGCCAGCAGTCACCCGCAATGTGGGGGGGATGAAAAACTGTTTTTT. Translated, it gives CASSHPQCGGDEKLFF.

CDR3 sequence: CASSTYVASSYNEQFF. The CDR3 region has the DNA TGTGCCAGCAGCACCTATGTTGCGAGCTCCTACAATGAGCAGTTCTTC. The chain carries TRBV7-3 and TRBJ2-1; D is unresolved. Trimming cost V 5 bases and J 0 bases, with 14 bases left between them. Per the germline V gene, CDR1 is SGHTA and CDR2 is FQGTGA. The CDR3 has 16 residues.

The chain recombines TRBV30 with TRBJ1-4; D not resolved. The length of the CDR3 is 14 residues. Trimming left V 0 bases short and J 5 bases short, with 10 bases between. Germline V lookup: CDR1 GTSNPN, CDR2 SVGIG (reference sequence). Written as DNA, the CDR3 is TGTGCCTGGAGTGTAGATCGGGGAAATGAAAAACTGTTTTTT. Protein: CAWSVDRGNEKLFF.

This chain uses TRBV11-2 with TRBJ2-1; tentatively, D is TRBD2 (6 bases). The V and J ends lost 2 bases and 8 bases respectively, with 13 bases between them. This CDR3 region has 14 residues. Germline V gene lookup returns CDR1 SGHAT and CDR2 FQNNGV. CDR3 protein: CASSLLGRRDEQFF. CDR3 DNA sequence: TGTGCCAGCAGCTTACTCGGGAGAAGGGATGAGCAGTTCTTC.

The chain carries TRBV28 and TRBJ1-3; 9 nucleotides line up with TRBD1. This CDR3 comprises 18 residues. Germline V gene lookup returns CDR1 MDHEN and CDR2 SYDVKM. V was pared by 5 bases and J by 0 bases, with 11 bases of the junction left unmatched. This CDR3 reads CASSRGQGTFISGNTIYF. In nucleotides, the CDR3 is TGTGCCAGCAGTCGGGGACAGGGAACCTTTATCTCTGGAAACACCATATATTTT.

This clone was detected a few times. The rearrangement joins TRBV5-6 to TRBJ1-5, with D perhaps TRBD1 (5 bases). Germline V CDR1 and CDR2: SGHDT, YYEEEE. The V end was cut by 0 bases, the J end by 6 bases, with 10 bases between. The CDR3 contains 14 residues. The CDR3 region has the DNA TGTGCCAGCAGCTTGGACAGGAGTGGTCAGCCCCAGCATTTT. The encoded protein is CASSLDRSGQPQHF.

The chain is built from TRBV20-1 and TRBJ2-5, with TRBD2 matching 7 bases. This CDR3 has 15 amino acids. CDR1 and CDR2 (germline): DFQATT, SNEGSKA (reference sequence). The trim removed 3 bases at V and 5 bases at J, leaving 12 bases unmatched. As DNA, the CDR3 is TGCAGTGCTAGTAGGAGGGAGGGCCGGGGGGAGACCCAGTACTTC. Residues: CSASRREGRGETQYF.

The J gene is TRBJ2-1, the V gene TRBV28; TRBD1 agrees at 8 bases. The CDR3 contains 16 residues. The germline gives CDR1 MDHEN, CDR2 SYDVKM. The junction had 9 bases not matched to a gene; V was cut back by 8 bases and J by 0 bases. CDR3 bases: TGTGCCAGCTCCAATCAGGGGGCCGGCTCCTACAATGAGCAGTTCTTC. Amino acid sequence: CASSNQGAGSYNEQFF.

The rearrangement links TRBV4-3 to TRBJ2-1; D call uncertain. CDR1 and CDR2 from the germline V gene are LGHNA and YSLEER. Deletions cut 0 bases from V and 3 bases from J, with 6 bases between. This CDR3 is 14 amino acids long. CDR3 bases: TGCGCCAGCAGCCAAGATTGGCACTACAATGAGCAGTTCTTC. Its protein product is CASSQDWHYNEQFF.

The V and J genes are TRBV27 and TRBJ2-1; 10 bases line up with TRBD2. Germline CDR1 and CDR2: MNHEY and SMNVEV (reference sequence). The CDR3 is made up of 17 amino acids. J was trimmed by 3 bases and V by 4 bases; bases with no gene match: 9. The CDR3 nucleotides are TGTGCCAGCAGTTCCTCCAAACTAGCGGGAATCTACAATGAGCAGTTCTTC. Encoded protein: CASSSSKLAGIYNEQFF.

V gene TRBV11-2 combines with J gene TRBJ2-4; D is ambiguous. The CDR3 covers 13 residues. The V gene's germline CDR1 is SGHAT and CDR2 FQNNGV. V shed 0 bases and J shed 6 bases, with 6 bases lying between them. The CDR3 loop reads CASSLERINIQYF. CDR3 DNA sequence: TGTGCCAGCAGCTTAGAGCGGATAAACATTCAGTACTTC.

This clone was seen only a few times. The CDR3: CASSAMGGPEKLFF. The CDR3 bases are TGTGCCAGCAGCGCCATGGGGGGGCCCGAAAAACTGTTTTTT. The V and J genes are TRBV11-1 and TRBJ1-4; D might be TRBD1 (6 bases). This CDR3 comprises 14 residues. With 5 bases removed from V and 8 bases from J, the gap between germline ends came to 15 bases. Germline CDR1 SGHAT, CDR2 FQDESV (reference sequence).

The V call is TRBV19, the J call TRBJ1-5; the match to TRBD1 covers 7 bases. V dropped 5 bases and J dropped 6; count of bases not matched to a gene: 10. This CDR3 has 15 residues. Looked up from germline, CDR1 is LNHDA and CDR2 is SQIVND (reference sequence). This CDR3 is CASSPVQGIGQPQHF. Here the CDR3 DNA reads TGTGCCAGTAGTCCCGTACAGGGGATCGGTCAGCCCCAGCATTTT.

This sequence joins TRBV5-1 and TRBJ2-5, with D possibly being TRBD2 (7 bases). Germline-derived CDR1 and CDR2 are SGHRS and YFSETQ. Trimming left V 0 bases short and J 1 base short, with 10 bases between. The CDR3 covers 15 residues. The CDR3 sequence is CASSLGGGVQETQYF. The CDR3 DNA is TGCGCCAGCAGCTTGGGAGGGGGGGTCCAAGAGACCCAGTACTTC. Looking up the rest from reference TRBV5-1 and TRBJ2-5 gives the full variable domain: KAGVTQTPRYLIKTRGQQVTLSCSPISGHRSVSWYQQTPGQGLQFLFEYFSETQRNKGNFPGRFSGRQFSNSRSEMNVSTLELGDSALYLCASSLGGGVQETQYFGPGTRLLVL.

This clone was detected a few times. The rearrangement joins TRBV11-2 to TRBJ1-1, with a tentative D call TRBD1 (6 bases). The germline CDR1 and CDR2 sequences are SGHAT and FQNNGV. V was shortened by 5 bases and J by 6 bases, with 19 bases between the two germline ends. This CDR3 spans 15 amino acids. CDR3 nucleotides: TGTGCCAGCAGCAATAGACAGGTCATGGGGGCTGAAGCTTTCTTT. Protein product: CASSNRQVMGAEAFF.

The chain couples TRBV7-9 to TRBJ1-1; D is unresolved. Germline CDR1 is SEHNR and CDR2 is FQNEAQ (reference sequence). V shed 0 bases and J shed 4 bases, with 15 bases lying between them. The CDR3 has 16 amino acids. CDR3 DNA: TGTGCCAGCAGCTTAGCGCTCTCCGGGGTTGGCACTGAAGCTTTCTTT. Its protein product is CASSLALSGVGTEAFF.

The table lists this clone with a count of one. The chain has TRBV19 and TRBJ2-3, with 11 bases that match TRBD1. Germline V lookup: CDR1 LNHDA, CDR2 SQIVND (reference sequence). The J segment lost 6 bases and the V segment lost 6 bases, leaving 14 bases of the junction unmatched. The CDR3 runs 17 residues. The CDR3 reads CASRPGTGGSVADTQYF. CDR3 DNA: TGTGCCAGTAGACCAGGGACAGGGGGGTCGGTGGCTGATACGCAGTATTTT.

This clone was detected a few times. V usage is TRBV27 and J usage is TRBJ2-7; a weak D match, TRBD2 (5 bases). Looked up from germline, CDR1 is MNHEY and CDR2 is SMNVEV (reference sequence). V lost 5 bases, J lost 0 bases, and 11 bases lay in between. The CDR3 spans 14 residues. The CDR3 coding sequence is TGTGCCAGCAGTCGACGGGGAAACTCCTACGAGCAGTACTTC. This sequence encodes CASSRRGNSYEQYF.

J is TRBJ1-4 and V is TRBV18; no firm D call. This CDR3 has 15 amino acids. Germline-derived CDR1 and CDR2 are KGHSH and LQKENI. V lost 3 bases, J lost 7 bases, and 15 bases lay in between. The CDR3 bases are TGTGCCAGCTCACCCTCAAGAACATATGCTGAAAAACTGTTTTTT. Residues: CASSPSRTYAEKLFF.

The CDR3 spells CASSLGGARNTIYF. The CDR3 coding sequence is TGTGCCAGCAGCCTAGGGGGGGCTCGAAACACCATATATTTT. The chain joins TRBV6-5 to TRBJ1-3, with TRBD1 as a possible D gene (6 bases). Per germline, CDR1 MNHEY and CDR2 SVGAGI. The CDR3 is made up of 14 amino acids. Trimming stripped 6 bases from V and 5 bases from J, with 14 bases between.